This T cell receptor beta chain appears in the sequencing data of a study of T-cell reconstitution after alpha-beta-depleted transplantation in children. This clonotype appeared many times. What it recognizes is unknown. In germline, CDR1 is SQVTM, CDR2 ANQGSEA. With 1 base removed from V and 5 bases from J, the gap between germline ends came to 18 bases. CDR3 length: 15 amino acids. Study results and caveats: At day 60, the high TCRbeta diversity found in some patients originated from recipient T cells and thymic progenitors that had survived. In patients about two months after transplant, alpha-beta T cells reportedly arose from several hundred expanded graft clones. Newly generated T cells supplied most T-cell counts and diversity one year post-transplant.

TCRbeta library construction was performed incorporating unique molecular identifiers. TCRdb used MiXCR to reprocess the PCR reads, holding one entry per CDR3 protein. The table shows 900,000 or so distinct CDR3 sequences, with less than 20% occurring only once. This specimen was PBMCs, mostly from graft donor cells, taken 360 days after TCRalphabeta/CD19-depleted stem cell transplant. The clonotype comes from a male patient aged 10-17 years who had a stem cell transplant for acute lymphoblastic leukemia, so the T cells may come from the graft donor. The genes are TRBV29-1 and TRBJ2-7, with D uncertain. The CDR3 loop reads CSVEVEGPLRNEQYF. The CDR3 nucleotides read TGCAGCGTTGAAGTAGAAGGTCCCTTGAGGAACGAGCAGTACTTC.